This T cell receptor (beta chain) was recovered during a study of T cells in Graves' hyperthyroidism and ophthalmopathy. About the study: Staff took peripheral blood when the initial diagnosis was made, before any treatment began. General study results and limits: Among thyroid clonotypes expanded above 0.001, most also appeared in blood.

As to this clonotype: Its antigen is unknown.

Fresh peripheral blood, about 10 ml of it, supplied the PBMCs. The CDR3 loop spans 16 amino acids. The V gene lost 5 bases and the J gene lost 6 bases, with 19 bases spanning the gap. The germline V gene has CDR1 SEHNR and CDR2 FQNEAQ (reference sequence). Amplification targeted TCR beta CDR3 regions from RNA transcripts. Primed by the HTBI set, a first-round RT-PCR was run on the TCR CDR3. TCRdb re-analysed the multiplex PCR reads in MiXCR, keeping a single row per CDR3 protein. This table has some 600,000 distinct CDR3 sequences, about 15% appearing once. The gene calls are TRBV7-9 and TRBJ1-4, with D possibly being TRBD1 (5 bases). The TCR originated in a woman in her twenties or thirties with Graves' hyperthyroidism that later progressed to Graves' ophthalmopathy. Specimen: blood. The CDR3 is CASSPQPGPKDEKLFF. The CDR3 nucleotides are TGTGCCAGCAGCCCCCAACCGGGACCGAAAGATGAAAAACTGTTTTTT.